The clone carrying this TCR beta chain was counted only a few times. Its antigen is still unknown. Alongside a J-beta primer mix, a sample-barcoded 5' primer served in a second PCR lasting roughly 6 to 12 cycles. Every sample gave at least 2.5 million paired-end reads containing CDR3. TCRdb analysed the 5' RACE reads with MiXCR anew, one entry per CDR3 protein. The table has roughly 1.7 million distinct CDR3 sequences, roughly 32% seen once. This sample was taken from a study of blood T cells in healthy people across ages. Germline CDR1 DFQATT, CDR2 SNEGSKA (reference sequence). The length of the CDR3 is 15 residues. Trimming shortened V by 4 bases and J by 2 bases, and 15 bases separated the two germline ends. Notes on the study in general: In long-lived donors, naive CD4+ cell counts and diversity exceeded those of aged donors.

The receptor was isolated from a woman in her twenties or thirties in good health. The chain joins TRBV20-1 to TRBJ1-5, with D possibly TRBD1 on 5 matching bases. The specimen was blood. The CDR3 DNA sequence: TGCAGTGCTACATATCCGCGGGACCGCAATCAGCCCCAGCATTTT. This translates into CSATYPRDRNQPQHF.